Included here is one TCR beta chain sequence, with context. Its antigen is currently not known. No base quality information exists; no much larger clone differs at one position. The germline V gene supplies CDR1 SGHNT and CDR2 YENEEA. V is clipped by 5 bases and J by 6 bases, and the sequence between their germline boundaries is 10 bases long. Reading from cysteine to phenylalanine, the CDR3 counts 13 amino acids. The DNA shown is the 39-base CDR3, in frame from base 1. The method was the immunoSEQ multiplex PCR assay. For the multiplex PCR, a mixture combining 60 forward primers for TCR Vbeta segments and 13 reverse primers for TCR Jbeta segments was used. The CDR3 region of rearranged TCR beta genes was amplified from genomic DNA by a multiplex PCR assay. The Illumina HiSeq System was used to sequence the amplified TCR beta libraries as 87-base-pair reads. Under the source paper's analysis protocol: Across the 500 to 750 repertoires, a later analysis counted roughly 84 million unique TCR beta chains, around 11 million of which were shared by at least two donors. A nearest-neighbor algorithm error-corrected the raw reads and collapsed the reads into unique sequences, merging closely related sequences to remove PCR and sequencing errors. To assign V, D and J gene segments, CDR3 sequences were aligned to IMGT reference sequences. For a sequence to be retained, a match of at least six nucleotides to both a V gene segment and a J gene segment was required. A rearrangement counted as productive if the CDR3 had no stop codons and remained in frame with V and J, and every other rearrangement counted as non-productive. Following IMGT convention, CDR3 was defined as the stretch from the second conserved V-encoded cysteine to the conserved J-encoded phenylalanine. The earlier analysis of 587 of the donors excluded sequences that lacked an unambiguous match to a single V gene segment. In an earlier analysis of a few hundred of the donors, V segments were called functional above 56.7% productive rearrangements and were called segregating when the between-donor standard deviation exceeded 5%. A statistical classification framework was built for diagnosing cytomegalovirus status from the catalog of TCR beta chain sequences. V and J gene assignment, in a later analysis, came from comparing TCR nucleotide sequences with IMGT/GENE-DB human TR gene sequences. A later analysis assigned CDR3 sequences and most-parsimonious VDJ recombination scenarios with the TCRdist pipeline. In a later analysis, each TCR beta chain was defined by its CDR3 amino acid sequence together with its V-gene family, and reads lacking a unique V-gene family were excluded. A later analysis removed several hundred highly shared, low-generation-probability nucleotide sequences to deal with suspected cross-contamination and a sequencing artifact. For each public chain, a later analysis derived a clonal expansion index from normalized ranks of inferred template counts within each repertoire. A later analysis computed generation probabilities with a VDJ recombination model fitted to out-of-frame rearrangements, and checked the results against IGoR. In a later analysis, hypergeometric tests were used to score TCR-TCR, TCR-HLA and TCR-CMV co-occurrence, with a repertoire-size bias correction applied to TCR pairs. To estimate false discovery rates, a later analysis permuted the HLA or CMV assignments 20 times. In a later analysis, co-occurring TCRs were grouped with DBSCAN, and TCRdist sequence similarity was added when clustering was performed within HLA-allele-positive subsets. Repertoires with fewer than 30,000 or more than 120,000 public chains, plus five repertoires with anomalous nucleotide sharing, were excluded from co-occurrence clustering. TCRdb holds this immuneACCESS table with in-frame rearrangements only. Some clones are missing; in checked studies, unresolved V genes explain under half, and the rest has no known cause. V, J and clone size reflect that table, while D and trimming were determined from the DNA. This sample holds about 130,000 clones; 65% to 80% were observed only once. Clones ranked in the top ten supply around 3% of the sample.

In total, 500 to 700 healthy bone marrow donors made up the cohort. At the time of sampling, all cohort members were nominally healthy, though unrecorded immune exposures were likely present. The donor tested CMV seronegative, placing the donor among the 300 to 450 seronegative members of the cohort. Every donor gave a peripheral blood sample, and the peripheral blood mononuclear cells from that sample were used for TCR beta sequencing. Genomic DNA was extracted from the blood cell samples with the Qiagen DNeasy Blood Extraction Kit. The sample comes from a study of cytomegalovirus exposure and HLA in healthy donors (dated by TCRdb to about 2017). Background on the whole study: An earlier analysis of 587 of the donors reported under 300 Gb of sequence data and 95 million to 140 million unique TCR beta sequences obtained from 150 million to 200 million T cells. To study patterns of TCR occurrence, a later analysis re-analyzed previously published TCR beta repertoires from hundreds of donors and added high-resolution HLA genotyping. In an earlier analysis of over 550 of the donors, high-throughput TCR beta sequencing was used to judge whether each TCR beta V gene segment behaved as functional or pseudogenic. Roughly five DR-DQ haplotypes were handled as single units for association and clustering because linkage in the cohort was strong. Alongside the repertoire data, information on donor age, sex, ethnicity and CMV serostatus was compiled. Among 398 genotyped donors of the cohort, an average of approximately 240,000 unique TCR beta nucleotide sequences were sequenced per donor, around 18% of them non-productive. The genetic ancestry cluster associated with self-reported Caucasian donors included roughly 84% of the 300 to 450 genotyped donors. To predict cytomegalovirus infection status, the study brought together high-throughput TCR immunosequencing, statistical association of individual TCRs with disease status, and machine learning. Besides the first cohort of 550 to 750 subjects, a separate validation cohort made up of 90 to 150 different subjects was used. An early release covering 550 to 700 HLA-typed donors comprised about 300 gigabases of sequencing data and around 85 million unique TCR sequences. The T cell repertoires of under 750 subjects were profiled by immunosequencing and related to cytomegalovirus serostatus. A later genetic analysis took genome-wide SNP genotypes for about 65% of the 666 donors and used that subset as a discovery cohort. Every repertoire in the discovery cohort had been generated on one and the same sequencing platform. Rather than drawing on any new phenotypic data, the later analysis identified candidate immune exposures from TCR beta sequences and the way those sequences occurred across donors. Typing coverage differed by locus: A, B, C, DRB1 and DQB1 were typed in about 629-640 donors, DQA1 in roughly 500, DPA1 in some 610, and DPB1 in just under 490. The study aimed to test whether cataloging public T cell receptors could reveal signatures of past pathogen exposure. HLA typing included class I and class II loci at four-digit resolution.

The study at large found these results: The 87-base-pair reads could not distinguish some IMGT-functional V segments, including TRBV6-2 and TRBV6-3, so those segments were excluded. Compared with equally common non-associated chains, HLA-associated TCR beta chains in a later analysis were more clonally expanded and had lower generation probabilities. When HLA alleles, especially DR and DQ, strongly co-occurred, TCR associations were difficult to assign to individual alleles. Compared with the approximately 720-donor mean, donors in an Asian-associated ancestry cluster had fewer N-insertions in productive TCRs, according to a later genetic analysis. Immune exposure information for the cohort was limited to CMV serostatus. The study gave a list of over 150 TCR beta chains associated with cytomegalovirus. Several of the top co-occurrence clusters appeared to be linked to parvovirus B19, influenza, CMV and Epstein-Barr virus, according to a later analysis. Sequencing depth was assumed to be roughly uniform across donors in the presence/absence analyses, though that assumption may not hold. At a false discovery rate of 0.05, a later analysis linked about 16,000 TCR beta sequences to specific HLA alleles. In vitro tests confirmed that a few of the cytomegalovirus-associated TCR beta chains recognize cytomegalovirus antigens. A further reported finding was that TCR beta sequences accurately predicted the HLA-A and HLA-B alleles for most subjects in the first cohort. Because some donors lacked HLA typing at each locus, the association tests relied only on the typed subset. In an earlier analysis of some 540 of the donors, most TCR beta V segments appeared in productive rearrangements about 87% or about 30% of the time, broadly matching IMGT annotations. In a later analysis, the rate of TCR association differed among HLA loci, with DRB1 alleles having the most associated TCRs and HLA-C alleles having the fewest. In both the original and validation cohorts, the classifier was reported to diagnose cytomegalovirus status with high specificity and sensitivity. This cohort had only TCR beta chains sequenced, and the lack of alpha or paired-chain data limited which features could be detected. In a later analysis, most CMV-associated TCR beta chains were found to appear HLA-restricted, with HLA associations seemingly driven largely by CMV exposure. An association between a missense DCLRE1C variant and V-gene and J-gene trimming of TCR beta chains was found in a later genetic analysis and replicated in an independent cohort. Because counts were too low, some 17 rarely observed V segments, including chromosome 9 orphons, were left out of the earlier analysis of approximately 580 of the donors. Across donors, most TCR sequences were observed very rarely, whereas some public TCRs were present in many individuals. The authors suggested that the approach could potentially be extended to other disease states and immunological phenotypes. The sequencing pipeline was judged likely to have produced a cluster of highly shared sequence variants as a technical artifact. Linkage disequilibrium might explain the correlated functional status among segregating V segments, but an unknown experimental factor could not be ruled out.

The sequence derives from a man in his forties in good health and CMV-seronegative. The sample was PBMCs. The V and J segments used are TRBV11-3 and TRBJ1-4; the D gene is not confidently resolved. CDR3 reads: CASSLGSDEKLFF. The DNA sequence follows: TGTGCCAGCAGCCTAGGTTCGGATGAAAAACTGTTTTTT.